The next 28 T cell receptor beta chains were all read from a single sample in a study of blood T cell repertoires in COVID-19. Sequencing used immunoSEQ multiplex PCR; TCRdb keeps in-frame clones, though not all of them. The data hold nearly 200,000 clones, with roughly 80% observed a single time. The specimen was peripheral blood. The receptors derive from a human donor in a cohort sampled during active COVID-19.

The rearrangement joins TRBV7-2 to TRBJ1-1, with TRBD1 matching over 7 bases. The CDR3 extends over 15 amino acids. Germline loops: CDR1 SGHTA, CDR2 FQGNSA. V lost 10 bases and J lost 4; bases outside the gene matches: 15. CDR3 coding DNA: TGTGCCACCCAAACCTCAGGGGGAACCGGCACTGAAGCTTTCTTT. It specifies CATQTSGGTGTEAFF.

The chain couples TRBV2 to TRBJ2-3; 7 bases line up with TRBD2. Unmatched junction bases numbered 7, after V lost 3 bases and J lost 4 bases. Germline assignment: CDR1 SNHLY and CDR2 FYNNEI. This CDR3 has 15 residues. CDR3 DNA sequence: TGTGCCAGCAGTGATCTCGCGGGAGTTGCAGATACGCAGTATTTT. Its translation: CASSDLAGVADTQYF.

This rearrangement joins TRBV12-5 to TRBJ2-5; D remains unclear. Trimming cost V 4 bases and J 5 bases, with 14 bases left between them. In germline, CDR1 is LGHNT, CDR2 FRNRAP. CDR3 length equals 14 residues. CDR3 sequence: CASGSPAPSETQYF. CDR3 in DNA: TGTGCTAGTGGTTCCCCAGCGCCCTCTGAGACCCAGTACTTC. The variable domain in full, with the rest retrieved from reference TRBV12-5 and TRBJ2-5, is DARVTQTPRHKVTEMGQEVTMRCQPILGHNTVFWYRQTMMQGLELLAYFRNRAPLDDSGMPKDRFSAEMPDATLATLKIQPSEPRDSAVYFCASGSPAPSETQYFGPGTRLLVL.

The chain uses TRBV11-3 and TRBJ2-2, with D unresolved. The V end lost 1 base, the J end lost 4 bases, and 10 bases lay between the germline ends. CDR3 length equals 15 residues. Germline lookup yields CDR1 SGHNT and CDR2 YENEEA. The CDR3 bases are TGTGCCAGCAGCTTAGGGCCTCCTGGCACCGGGGAGCTGTTTTTT. Protein: CASSLGPPGTGELFF.

This clone showed up just a few times. V gene TRBV15 combines with J gene TRBJ2-5; D perhaps matches TRBD2 (6 bases). The CDR3 sequence is 15 residues long. Between the trimmed V and J ends, which lost 3 bases and 2 bases, there was a span of 13 bases. CDR1 and CDR2 from the germline V gene are LNHNV and YYDKDF (reference sequence). CDR3 DNA sequence: TGTGCCACCAGCAGTGACCCCGGGGGACAAGAGACCCAGTACTTC. The encoded protein is CATSSDPGGQETQYF.

The chain employs TRBV6-5 and TRBJ2-7; 8 nucleotides align to TRBD1. The junction had 7 bases not matched to a gene; V was cut back by 6 bases and J by 6 bases. This CDR3 contains 13 residues. The V gene's germline CDR1 is MNHEY and CDR2 SVGAGI. The CDR3 DNA sequence: TGTGCCAGCAGGATGGACAGGGTCGGCGAGCAGTACGTC. Translated, it gives CASRMDRVGEQYV.

The chain couples TRBV5-1 to TRBJ2-3; 8 nucleotides align to TRBD1. J was trimmed by 4 bases and V by 3 bases; bases with no gene match: 10. CDR3 size: 16 residues. CDR1 and CDR2 (germline): SGHRS, YFSETQ. The CDR3 sequence is CASSSPDRDGSDTQYF. As DNA, the CDR3 is TGCGCCAGCAGCTCCCCGGACAGGGATGGTTCAGATACGCAGTATTTT.

CDR3 bases: TGTGCCAGCAGTCCGACGTTCCCGGGGTCACCCCTCCACTTT. This sequence encodes CASSPTFPGSPLHF. The chain joins TRBV27 to TRBJ1-6, with D hard to call. From germline, CDR1 is MNHEY and CDR2 SMNVEV (reference sequence). The V gene lost 5 bases and the J gene lost 10 bases, with 15 bases spanning the gap. The CDR3 has 14 residues.

The chain links TRBV7-9 to TRBJ2-5; TRBD2 aligns across 15 bases. The V segment lost 4 bases and the J segment 2 bases; nucleotides outside the gene matches: 2. This CDR3 has 16 residues. In germline, CDR1 is SEHNR, CDR2 FQNEAQ (reference sequence). The CDR3: CASSSGLAGGQETQYF. CDR3 nucleotides: TGTGCCAGCAGCTCAGGACTAGCGGGGGGGCAAGAGACCCAGTACTTC.

This chain uses TRBV30 with TRBJ1-1; 8 bases align to TRBD1. V lost 2 bases to trimming and J lost 5 bases; unmatched junction nucleotides: 10. CDR3 length: 15 residues. Germline lookup yields CDR1 GTSNPN and CDR2 SVGIG (reference sequence). In DNA form, the CDR3 reads TGTGCCTGGAGTTCAATCCAGGGGGCTGGAACTGAAGCTTTCTTT. This sequence encodes CAWSSIQGAGTEAFF. Complete variable domain (other parts from reference TRBV30 and TRBJ1-1): SQTIHQWPATLVQPVGSPLSLECTVEGTSNPNLYWYRQAAGRGLQLLFYSVGIGQISSEVPQNLSASRPQDRQFILSSKKLLLSDSGFYLCAWSSIQGAGTEAFFGQGTRLTVV.

The chain combines TRBV24-1 with TRBJ2-1, with 7 bases lining up with TRBD1. Germline values: CDR1 KGHDR, CDR2 SFDVKD. V was clipped by 1 base and J by 12 bases; unmatched bases: 8. The CDR3 consists of 14 residues. For the CDR3, the DNA is TGTGCCACCAGTGATTTACCGAAGACAGGGCCGCAGTTCTTC. Translated, it gives CATSDLPKTGPQFF.

The chain joins TRBV18 to TRBJ2-7; no clear D gene. V lost 4 bases to trimming and J lost 2 bases, with 15 bases between them. Germline lookup yields CDR1 KGHSH and CDR2 LQKENI. The CDR3 extends over 15 amino acids. The CDR3 DNA reads as TGTGCCAGCTCACAGCAGGAACCCCCCCCCTACGAGCAGTACTTC. Its protein product is CASSQQEPPPYEQYF.

In this sample, this clone turned up once. The chain links TRBV4-2 to TRBJ1-3; 8 positions agree with TRBD1. Germline V gene data show CDR1 as LGHNA and CDR2 as YNFKEQ. V gave up 3 bases and J gave up 7 bases; unmatched junction bases: 8. The CDR3 covers 15 residues. The CDR3 is CASSHLPRQGNTIYF. CDR3 sequence (DNA): TGTGCCAGCAGCCATCTCCCTCGACAGGGGAACACCATATATTTT.

The chain recombines TRBV28 with TRBJ1-2; maybe TRBD1 (5 bases). CDR1 and CDR2 (germline): MDHEN, SYDVKM. This CDR3 has 15 amino acids. V shed 6 bases and J shed 9 bases, with 23 bases lying between them. The CDR3: CASRLSLGLRDRYTF. The CDR3 bases are TGTGCCAGCAGGCTAAGCCTGGGACTTAGGGATCGCTACACCTTC.

This chain connects TRBV2 to TRBJ1-2, with D possibly TRBD1 on 6 matching bases. CDR3 size: 14 residues. Germline lookup yields CDR1 SNHLY and CDR2 FYNNEI. Trimming took 4 bases from V and 3 from J, leaving 12 bases between them. The CDR3 nucleotides are TGTGCCAGCAGTGCCACAGGACAGCACTATGGCTACACCTTC. Protein product: CASSATGQHYGYTF.

The chain is built from TRBV10-3 and TRBJ2-3, with D maybe TRBD2 (5 bases). V gave up 5 bases and J gave up 0 bases, with 15 bases separating them. The CDR3 extends over 16 amino acids. Germline CDR1 is ENHRY and CDR2 is SYGVKD. The CDR3 DNA reads as TGTGCCATCAGTCAGACCGGACTTCCTAGCACAGATACGCAGTATTTT. Translated: CAISQTGLPSTDTQYF.

The genes are TRBV18 and TRBJ2-5; 8 nucleotides line up with TRBD2. Looked up from germline, CDR1 is KGHSH and CDR2 is LQKENI. The CDR3 has 15 amino acids. Trimming took 4 bases from V and 2 from J; bases not matched to a gene: 6. CDR3 in DNA: TGTGCCAGCTCACGCCTGACTAGCGCACAAGAGACCCAGTACTTC. This translates into CASSRLTSAQETQYF.

This chain joins TRBV7-9 and TRBJ1-1; D gene unclear. V was pared by 9 bases and J by 0 bases, with 11 bases between. The CDR3 has 13 residues. In germline, CDR1 is SEHNR, CDR2 FQNEAQ (reference sequence). The CDR3 here is CASWAVMNTEAFF. DNA for the CDR3: TGTGCCAGTTGGGCAGTCATGAACACTGAAGCTTTCTTT.

V gene TRBV27 combines with J gene TRBJ2-7; 11 nucleotides align to TRBD2. The CDR3 contains 13 residues. From germline, CDR1 is MNHEY and CDR2 SMNVEV (reference sequence). J lost 12 bases, V lost 2 bases, and 6 bases had no gene match. The CDR3 is CASSLVTSGTRYF. CDR3 in DNA: TGTGCCAGCAGTTTAGTGACTAGCGGGACACGGTACTTC.

This sequence joins TRBV6-1 and TRBJ2-7; 15 bases fit TRBD2. This CDR3 is 15 amino acids long. J was trimmed by 3 bases and V by 3 bases; bases with no gene match: 0. Germline assignment: CDR1 MNHNS and CDR2 SASEGT. The CDR3 DNA follows: TGTGCCAGCAGTGAGGGACTAGCGGGAGGCTACGAGCAGTACTTC. This encodes CASSEGLAGGYEQYF.

The genes are TRBV7-2 and TRBJ2-1; no definite D call. This CDR3 contains 13 residues. Trimming left V 2 bases short and J 1 base short, with 3 bases between. Germline CDR1 is SGHTA and CDR2 is FQGNSA. CDR3 region: CASSLSSYNEQFF. In DNA form, the CDR3 reads TGTGCCAGCAGCTTATCTTCCTACAATGAGCAGTTCTTC.

The gene calls are TRBV5-1 and TRBJ1-1; a possible D gene is TRBD1 (5 bases). The germline V gene encodes CDR1 SGHRS and CDR2 YFSETQ. The V end was cut by 1 base, the J end by 3 bases, with 7 bases between. The CDR3 consists of 13 residues. CDR3 protein: CASSLKGDTEAFF. The DNA of the CDR3 is TGCGCCAGCAGCTTGAAAGGGGACACTGAAGCTTTCTTT.

The rearrangement links TRBV3-1 (or the pseudogene TRBV3-2) to TRBJ2-5, with 12 bases aligning to TRBD1. CDR1 and CDR2 from the germline V gene are LGHDT and YNNKEL (reference sequence). CDR3 size: 15 residues. The ends lost 7 bases at V and 4 bases at J; junction bases unmatched: 7. CDR3: CASIGRDRGRETQYF. The CDR3 nucleotides read TGTGCCAGCATCGGCCGGGACAGGGGGCGAGAGACCCAGTACTTC.

The chain links TRBV5-1 to TRBJ2-3; 7 bases are a match to TRBD1. CDR3 size: 16 residues. Germline values: CDR1 SGHRS, CDR2 YFSETQ. Trimming at V came to 0 bases and at J to 2 bases, leaving 6 bases not matched to a gene. The CDR3 spells CASSLEPQGNTDTQYF. In DNA form, the CDR3 reads TGCGCCAGCAGCTTGGAACCACAGGGGAACACAGATACGCAGTATTTT.

V gene TRBV7-9 combines with J gene TRBJ1-1; D may be TRBD1 (5 bases). The V end lost 0 bases, the J end lost 10 bases, and 6 bases lay between the germline ends. This CDR3 contains 11 residues. CDR1 SEHNR and CDR2 FQNEAQ come from the germline V gene (reference sequence). The CDR3 loop is CASSLAGGAFF. In nucleotides, the CDR3 is TGTGCCAGCAGCTTAGCCGGGGGAGCTTTCTTT.

This clone was detected only a few times. This chain connects TRBV11-2 to TRBJ2-1; D not certain. The V end lost 0 bases, the J end lost 9 bases, and 3 bases lay between the germline ends. The CDR3 is 11 residues long. CDR1 and CDR2 from the germline V gene are SGHAT and FQNNGV. The CDR3 sequence: CASSLDIEQFF. In DNA, the CDR3 is TGTGCCAGCAGCTTAGATATTGAGCAGTTCTTC.

This sequence joins TRBV6-6 and TRBJ2-7, with a tentative D call TRBD1 (7 bases). This CDR3 comprises 10 residues. CDR1 is MNHNY and CDR2 is SVGAGI in the germline V gene (reference sequence). CDR3 sequence reads: CASSKRQGGV. The CDR3 DNA is TGTGCCAGCAGTAAAAGACAGGGAGGCGTC.

The chain combines TRBV6-5 with TRBJ2-5; TRBD2 agrees at 9 bases. This CDR3 has 13 amino acids. The J segment lost 5 bases and the V segment lost 6 bases, leaving 4 bases of the junction unmatched. From germline, CDR1 is MNHEY and CDR2 SVGAGI. This chain's CDR3 is CASRQSGGETQYF. CDR3 sequence (DNA): TGTGCCAGCAGGCAAAGCGGGGGGGAGACCCAGTACTTC.